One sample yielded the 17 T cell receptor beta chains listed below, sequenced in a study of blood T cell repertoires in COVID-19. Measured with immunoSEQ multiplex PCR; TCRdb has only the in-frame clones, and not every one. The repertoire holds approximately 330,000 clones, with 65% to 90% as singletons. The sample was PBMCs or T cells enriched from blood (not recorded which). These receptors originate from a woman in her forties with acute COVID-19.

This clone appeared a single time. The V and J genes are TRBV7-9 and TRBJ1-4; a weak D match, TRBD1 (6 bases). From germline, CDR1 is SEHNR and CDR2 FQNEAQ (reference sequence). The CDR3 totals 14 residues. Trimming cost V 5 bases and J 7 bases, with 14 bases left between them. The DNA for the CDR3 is TGTGCCAGCAGCCAAAGGGGGATTAGTGAAAAACTGTTTTTT. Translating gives CASSQRGISEKLFF.

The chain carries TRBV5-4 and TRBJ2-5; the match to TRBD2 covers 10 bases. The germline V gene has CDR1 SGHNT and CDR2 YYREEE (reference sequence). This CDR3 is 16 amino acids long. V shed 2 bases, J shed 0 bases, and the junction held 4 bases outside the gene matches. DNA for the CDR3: TGTGCCAGCAGCTTCCGACTAGCGGGTAACCAAGAGACCCAGTACTTC. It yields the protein CASSFRLAGNQETQYF.

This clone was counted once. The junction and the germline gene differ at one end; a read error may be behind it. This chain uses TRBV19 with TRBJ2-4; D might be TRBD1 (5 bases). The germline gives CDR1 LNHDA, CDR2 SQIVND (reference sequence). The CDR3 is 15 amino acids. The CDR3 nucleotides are TGTGCCAGTAGCATAGGACATCTAGCCAAAAACATTCAGTACTTC. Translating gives CASSIGHLAKNIQYF.

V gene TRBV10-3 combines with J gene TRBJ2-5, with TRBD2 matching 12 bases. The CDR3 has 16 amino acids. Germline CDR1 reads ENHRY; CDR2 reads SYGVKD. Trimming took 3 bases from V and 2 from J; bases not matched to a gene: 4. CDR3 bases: TGTGCCATCAGTGAAGGGCTAGCGGGGGGGCAAGAGACCCAGTACTTC. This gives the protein CAISEGLAGGQETQYF.

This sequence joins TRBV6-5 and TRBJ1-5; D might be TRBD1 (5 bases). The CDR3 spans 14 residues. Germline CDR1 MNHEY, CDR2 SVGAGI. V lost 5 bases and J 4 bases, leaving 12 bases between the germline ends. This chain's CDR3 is CASSTGQLNQPQHF. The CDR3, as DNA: TGTGCCAGCAGTACCGGACAACTTAATCAGCCCCAGCATTTT.

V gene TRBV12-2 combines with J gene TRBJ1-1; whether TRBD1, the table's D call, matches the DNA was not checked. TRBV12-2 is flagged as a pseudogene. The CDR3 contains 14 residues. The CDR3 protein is CASRFGQVNTEAFF. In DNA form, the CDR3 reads TGTGCAAGTCGCTTTGGACAGGTGAACACTGAAGCTTTCTTT.

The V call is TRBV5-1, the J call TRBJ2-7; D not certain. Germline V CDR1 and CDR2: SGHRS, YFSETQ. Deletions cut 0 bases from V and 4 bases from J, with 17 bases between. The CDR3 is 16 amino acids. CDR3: CASSLGAVDGSYEQYF. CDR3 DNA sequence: TGCGCCAGCAGCTTGGGTGCAGTCGATGGCTCGTACGAGCAGTACTTC.

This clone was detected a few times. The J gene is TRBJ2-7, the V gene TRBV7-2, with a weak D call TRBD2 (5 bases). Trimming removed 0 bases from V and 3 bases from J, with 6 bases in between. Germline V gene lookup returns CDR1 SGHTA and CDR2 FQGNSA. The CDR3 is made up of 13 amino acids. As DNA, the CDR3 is TGTGCCAGCAGCTTAGCAGGGAGCTACGAGCAGTACTTC. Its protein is CASSLAGSYEQYF. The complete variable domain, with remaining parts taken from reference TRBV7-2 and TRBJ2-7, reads GAGVSQSPSNKVTEKGKDVELRCDPISGHTALYWYRQSLGQGLEFLIYFQGNSAPDKSGLPSDRFSAERTGGSVSTLTIQRTQQEDSAVYLCASSLAGSYEQYFGPGTRLTVT.

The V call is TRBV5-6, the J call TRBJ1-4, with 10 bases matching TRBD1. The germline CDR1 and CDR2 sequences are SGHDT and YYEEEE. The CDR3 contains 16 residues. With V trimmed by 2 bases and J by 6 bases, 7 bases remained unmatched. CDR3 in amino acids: CASSFGSGTGDEKLFF. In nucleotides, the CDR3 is TGTGCCAGCAGCTTCGGCTCCGGGACAGGGGATGAAAAACTGTTTTTT.

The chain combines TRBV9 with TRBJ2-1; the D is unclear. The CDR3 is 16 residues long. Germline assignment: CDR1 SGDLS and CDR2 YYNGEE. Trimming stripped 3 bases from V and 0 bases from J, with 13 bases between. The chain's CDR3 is CASSDMIPGSYNEQFF. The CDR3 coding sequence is TGTGCCAGCAGCGATATGATACCGGGCTCCTACAATGAGCAGTTCTTC.

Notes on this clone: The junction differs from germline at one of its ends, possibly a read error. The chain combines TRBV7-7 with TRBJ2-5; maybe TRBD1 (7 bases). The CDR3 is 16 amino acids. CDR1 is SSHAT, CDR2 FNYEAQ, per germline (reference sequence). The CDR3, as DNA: TGTGCTAGCAGCCGCGGGGCAGGGGGACGGAGGGAGACCCAGTACTTC. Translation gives CASSRGAGGRRETQYF.

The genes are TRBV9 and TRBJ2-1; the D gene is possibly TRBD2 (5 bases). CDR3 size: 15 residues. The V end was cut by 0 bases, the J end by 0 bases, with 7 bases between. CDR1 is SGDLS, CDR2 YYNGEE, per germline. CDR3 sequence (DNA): TGTGCCAGCAGCGTAGATGCGGGCTCCTACAATGAGCAGTTCTTC. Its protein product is CASSVDAGSYNEQFF.

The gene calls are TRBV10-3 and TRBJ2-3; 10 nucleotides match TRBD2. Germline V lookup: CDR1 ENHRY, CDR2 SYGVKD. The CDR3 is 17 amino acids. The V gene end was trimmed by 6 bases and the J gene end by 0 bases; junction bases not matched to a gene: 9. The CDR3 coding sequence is TGTGCCATCAGGGCCCCTAGCGGGAGAACTAGCACAGATACGCAGTATTTT. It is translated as CAIRAPSGRTSTDTQYF.

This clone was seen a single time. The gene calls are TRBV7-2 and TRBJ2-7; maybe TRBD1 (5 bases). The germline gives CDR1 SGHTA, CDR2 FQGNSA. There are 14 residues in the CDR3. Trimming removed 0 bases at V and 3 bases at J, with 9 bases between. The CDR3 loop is CASSLAPRVYEQYF. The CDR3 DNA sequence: TGTGCCAGCAGCTTAGCCCCCAGGGTCTACGAGCAGTACTTC. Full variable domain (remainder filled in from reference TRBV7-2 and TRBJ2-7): GAGVSQSPSNKVTEKGKDVELRCDPISGHTALYWYRQSLGQGLEFLIYFQGNSAPDKSGLPSDRFSAERTGGSVSTLTIQRTQQEDSAVYLCASSLAPRVYEQYFGPGTRLTVT.

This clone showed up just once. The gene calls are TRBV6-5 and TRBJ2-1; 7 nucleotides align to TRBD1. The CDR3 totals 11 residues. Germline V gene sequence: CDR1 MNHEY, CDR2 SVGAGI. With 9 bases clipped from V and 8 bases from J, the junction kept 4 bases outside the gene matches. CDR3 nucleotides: TGTGCCAGGACCGGGACAGATGAGCAGTTCTTC. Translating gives CARTGTDEQFF.

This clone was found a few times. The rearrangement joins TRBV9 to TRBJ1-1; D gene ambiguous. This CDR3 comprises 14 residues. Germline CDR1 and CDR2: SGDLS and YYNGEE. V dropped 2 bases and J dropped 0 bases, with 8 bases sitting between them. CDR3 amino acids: CASSVNSLNTEAFF. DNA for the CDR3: TGTGCCAGCAGCGTCAACAGCTTGAACACTGAAGCTTTCTTT.

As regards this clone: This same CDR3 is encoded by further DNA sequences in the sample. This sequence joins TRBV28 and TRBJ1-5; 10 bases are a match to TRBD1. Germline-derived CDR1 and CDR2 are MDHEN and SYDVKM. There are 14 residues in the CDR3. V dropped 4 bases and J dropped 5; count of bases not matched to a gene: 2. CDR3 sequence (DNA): TGTGCCAGCAGTTCAGGACAGGGGGATCAGCCCCAGCATTTT. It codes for CASSSGQGDQPQHF.